The 9 T cell receptor beta chains given below trace back to one sample, sequenced in a study of T cell responses to AZD1222 COVID-19 vaccine. The method was immunoSEQ multiplex PCR; TCRdb's version includes in-frame clones alone and lacks a portion of them. The data show 110,000 to 150,000 clones, around nine tenths seen once. The source was peripheral blood, collected on day 0 of AZD1222 vaccination. Receptor source: an adult in good health.

The gene calls are TRBV29-1 and TRBJ1-5; the D gene is possibly TRBD1 (5 bases). CDR1 and CDR2 from the germline V gene are SQVTM and ANQGSEA. Deletions cut 7 bases from V and 4 bases from J, with 14 bases between. The length of the CDR3 is 13 residues. In nucleotides, the CDR3 is TGCAGCGCTGCCGGGACTCTTAATCAGCCCCAGCATTTT. Its protein product is CSAAGTLNQPQHF.

The gene calls are TRBV18 and TRBJ1-1; no firm D call. The CDR3 extends over 11 amino acids. Germline CDR1 reads KGHSH; CDR2 reads LQKENI. Trimming removed 3 bases at V and 2 bases at J, with 1 base between. DNA of the CDR3: TGTGCCAGCTCACCCAACACTGAAGCTTTCTTT. Protein: CASSPNTEAFF.

This chain uses TRBV6-5 with TRBJ1-4, with D uncertain. In germline, CDR1 is MNHEY, CDR2 SVGAGI. The CDR3 has 14 residues. Trimming took 0 bases from V and 4 from J, leaving 6 bases between them. DNA for the CDR3: TGTGCCAGCAGTTACTCTGGTCTTAATGAAAAACTGTTTTTT. Translated, it gives CASSYSGLNEKLFF.

The rearrangement joins TRBV4-3 to TRBJ2-1, with a possible D match to TRBD1 (6 bases). This CDR3 contains 15 residues. V was trimmed by 1 base and J by 2 bases, leaving 9 bases between them. The germline V gene encodes CDR1 LGHNA and CDR2 YSLEER. This chain's CDR3 is CASSQGQDAYNEQFF. In DNA, the CDR3 is TGCGCCAGCAGCCAAGGACAGGATGCCTACAATGAGCAGTTCTTC.

This clone was recorded only once. This sample includes further DNA sequences coding for the same CDR3. The J gene is TRBJ1-1, the V gene TRBV12-5, with no clear D. From germline, CDR1 is LGHNT and CDR2 FRNRAP. Trimming took 1 base from V and 4 from J, leaving 4 bases between them. This CDR3 is built from 12 residues. For the CDR3, the DNA is TGTGCTAGTGGTTTGGGTGGCACTGAAGCTTTCTTT. Protein product: CASGLGGTEAFF. Full variable domain (remainder filled in from reference TRBV12-5 and TRBJ1-1): DARVTQTPRHKVTEMGQEVTMRCQPILGHNTVFWYRQTMMQGLELLAYFRNRAPLDDSGMPKDRFSAEMPDATLATLKIQPSEPRDSAVYFCASGLGGTEAFFGQGTRLTVV.

This chain links TRBV5-4 with TRBJ2-7, with 8 bases that match TRBD1. J gave up 6 bases and V 0 bases, and 8 bases lay outside the gene matches. The CDR3 sequence is 15 residues long. Germline V gene sequence: CDR1 SGHNT, CDR2 YYREEE (reference sequence). Written as DNA, the CDR3 is TGTGCCAGCAGCTTGGTCGGTCAGGGGGCGGGCGAGCAGTACTTC. It yields the protein CASSLVGQGAGEQYF.

The V gene is TRBV6-6, the J gene TRBJ2-5; TRBD2 agrees at 8 bases. CDR3 size: 15 residues. J was trimmed by 4 bases and V by 8 bases; bases with no gene match: 12. Germline V gives CDR1 MNHNY, CDR2 SVGAGI (reference sequence). Written as DNA, the CDR3 is TGTGCCAGCCAACCGACTAGCGATTCCCCAGAGACCCAGTACTTC. Translating gives CASQPTSDSPETQYF.

The chain is built from TRBV11-2 and TRBJ2-2, with 9 bases aligning to TRBD1. Germline assignment: CDR1 SGHAT and CDR2 FQNNGV. The CDR3 has 16 amino acids. Unmatched junction bases numbered 9, after V lost 5 bases and J lost 5 bases. CDR3 protein: CASSVNRDRETGELFF. The CDR3 coding sequence is TGTGCCAGCAGCGTAAACCGGGACAGGGAGACCGGGGAGCTGTTTTTT.

This sequence joins TRBV19 and TRBJ2-7; D is perhaps TRBD2 (6 bases). V was trimmed by 3 bases and J by 2 bases, leaving 14 bases between them. The CDR3 loop spans 15 amino acids. Germline loops: CDR1 LNHDA, CDR2 SQIVND (reference sequence). CDR3 sequence: CASSIQAGHPYEQYF. For the CDR3, the DNA is TGTGCCAGTAGTATCCAAGCGGGTCACCCCTACGAGCAGTACTTC. Together with reference TRBV19 and TRBJ2-7, the CDR3 gives the full variable domain: DGGITQSPKYLFRKEGQNVTLSCEQNLNHDAMYWYRQDPGQGLRLIYYSQIVNDFQKGDIAEGYSVSREKKESFPLTVTSAQKNPTAFYLCASSIQAGHPYEQYFGPGTRLTVT.